The 24 T cell receptor beta chains given below trace back to one sample, sequenced in a study of B cell selection in AIRE deficiency. Regulatory T cells were sorted as CD4+CD25hiCD127low/negative cells. Generated by immunoSEQ multiplex PCR, the TCRdb table keeps only in-frame clones and is missing some. Among roughly 18,000 clones listed, about 92% were seen once. The sequenced material came from CD4+CD25+ Tregs sorted from PBMCs. Receptors originate from a human donor in good health.

The V call is TRBV11-2, the J call TRBJ2-6; D is possibly TRBD2 (6 bases). The CDR3 has 17 amino acids. V lost 5 bases to trimming and J lost 2 bases, with 16 bases between them. Germline loops: CDR1 SGHAT, CDR2 FQNNGV. The CDR3 spells CASSLGRRGTGANVLTF. As DNA, the CDR3 is TGTGCCAGCAGCCTCGGGCGGAGGGGAACTGGGGCCAACGTCCTGACTTTC.

V and J are TRBV30 and TRBJ1-2, with TRBD1 matching 10 bases. This CDR3 has 13 residues. V lost 7 bases and J lost 4; bases outside the gene matches: 6. CDR1 GTSNPN and CDR2 SVGIG come from the germline V gene (reference sequence). For the CDR3, the DNA is TGTGCCTCGGGACAGGGGCTTGGCTATGGCTACACCTTC. Translation gives CASGQGLGYGYTF.

The V gene is TRBV28, the J gene TRBJ1-2; no clear D. The V and J ends lost 7 bases and 8 bases respectively, with 20 bases between them. The CDR3 covers 14 residues. CDR1 and CDR2 from the germline V gene are MDHEN and SYDVKM. CDR3 loop: CASTGSPAYVGYTF. Written as DNA, the CDR3 is TGTGCCAGCACCGGCAGCCCTGCCTATGTCGGCTACACCTTC.

The genes are TRBV7-9 and TRBJ2-3; TRBD2 aligns across 9 bases. CDR1 is SEHNR and CDR2 is FQNEAQ in the germline V gene (reference sequence). V lost 1 base to trimming and J lost 5 bases; unmatched junction nucleotides: 7. CDR3 length: 16 amino acids. CDR3 residues: CASSLGLAGKGDTQYF. CDR3 sequence (DNA): TGTGCCAGCAGCTTAGGGCTAGCGGGAAAAGGAGATACGCAGTATTTT.

Comments on this clone: Other nucleotide sequences from this sample produce the same CDR3. This chain joins TRBV6-6 and TRBJ1-2; tentative D call: TRBD1 (5 bases). V lost 2 bases, J lost 7 bases, and 14 bases lay in between. In germline, CDR1 is MNHNY, CDR2 SVGAGI (reference sequence). The length of the CDR3 is 14 residues. The CDR3 nucleotides read TGTGCCAGCAGTTACGCGGGGCAGGGAGGTGGCTACACCTTC. Translated: CASSYAGQGGGYTF.

The rearrangement uses TRBV6-6 and TRBJ2-7; 7 bases are shared with TRBD1. The CDR3 length is 14 residues. Germline CDR1 reads MNHNY; CDR2 reads SVGAGI (reference sequence). V lost 4 bases, J lost 0 bases, and 3 bases stayed unmatched. The CDR3 region is CASSFGQASYEQYF. As DNA, the CDR3 is TGTGCCAGCAGTTTCGGACAGGCCTCCTACGAGCAGTACTTC.

Relative to its sample, this clone is medium-sized (0.01 to 0.1%). This chain joins TRBV28 and TRBJ2-6; perhaps TRBD1 as D (6 bases). Germline V gene lookup returns CDR1 MDHEN and CDR2 SYDVKM. V was trimmed by 10 bases and J by 0 bases, leaving 19 bases between them. This CDR3 has 17 amino acids. The CDR3 DNA reads TGTGCCACGAGCCCGGGACAACTCCCCTCTGGGGCCAACGTCCTGACTTTC. Protein: CATSPGQLPSGANVLTF.

The gene calls are TRBV11-2 and TRBJ2-6; D is unresolved. The CDR3 spans 18 residues. With 0 bases removed from V and 0 bases from J, the gap between germline ends came to 12 bases. Germline V gene data show CDR1 as SGHAT and CDR2 as FQNNGV. The CDR3 nucleotides read TGTGCCAGCAGCTTAGAATTTATTAGTGGCTCTGGGGCCAACGTCCTGACTTTC. This sequence encodes CASSLEFISGSGANVLTF.

This clone was seen more than once but under ten times. The chain has TRBV5-4 and TRBJ2-3, with D unresolved. This CDR3 is 14 amino acids long. Looked up from germline, CDR1 is SGHNT and CDR2 is YYREEE (reference sequence). With 0 bases removed from V and 0 bases from J, the gap between germline ends came to 5 bases. The CDR3 bases are TGTGCCAGCAGCTTGGGCAAAAGCACAGATACGCAGTATTTT. This sequence encodes CASSLGKSTDTQYF. Full variable domain (remainder filled in from reference TRBV5-4 and TRBJ2-3): ETGVTQSPTHLIKTRGQQVTLRCSSQSGHNTVSWYQQALGQGPQFIFQYYREEENGRGNFPPRFSGLQFPNYSSELNVNALELDDSALYLCASSLGKSTDTQYFGPGTRLTVL.

The genes are TRBV5-1 and TRBJ2-7; D may correspond to TRBD1 or TRBD2 (5 bases each). Trimming left V 0 bases short and J 4 bases short, with 17 bases between. Germline CDR1 reads SGHRS; CDR2 reads YFSETQ. The CDR3 is 16 residues long. CDR3 coding DNA: TGCGCCAGCAGCTTGGGGGGACCCCCCGAACCATACGAGCAGTACTTC. Amino acid sequence: CASSLGGPPEPYEQYF.

CDR3 protein: CASSSTGFEAFF. For the CDR3, the DNA is TGTGCCAGCAGCTCAACAGGTTTTGAAGCTTTCTTT. The chain joins TRBV5-6 to TRBJ1-1; tentative D call: TRBD1 (5 bases). The CDR3 is 12 residues long. Per germline, CDR1 SGHDT and CDR2 YYEEEE. V was cut by 3 bases and J by 7 bases, with 10 bases left in between. The whole variable domain, remainder taken from reference TRBV5-6 and TRBJ1-1, is DAGVTQSPTHLIKTRGQQVTLRCSPKSGHDTVSWYQQALGQGPQFIFQYYEEEERQRGNFPDRFSGHQFPNYSSELNVNALLLGDSALYLCASSSTGFEAFFGQGTRLTVV.

The chain has TRBV10-2 and TRBJ1-4; 10 positions agree with TRBD1. The length of the CDR3 is 15 residues. V lost 7 bases and J lost 5; bases outside the gene matches: 7. Germline values: CDR1 WSHSY, CDR2 SAAADI. The CDR3: CASTSGTGANEKLFF. The CDR3 region has the DNA TGCGCCAGCACGTCCGGGACAGGGGCGAATGAAAAACTGTTTTTT.

V and J are TRBV4-1 and TRBJ2-7; 8 positions agree with TRBD2. The germline V gene encodes CDR1 MGHRA and CDR2 YSYEKL. The V and J ends lost 0 bases and 1 base, in that order; junction bases with no gene match: 5. The CDR3 sequence is 16 residues long. CDR3: CASSQEGSGRSYEQYF. CDR3 sequence (DNA): TGCGCCAGCAGCCAAGAAGGAAGCGGGAGATCCTACGAGCAGTACTTC.

This chain links TRBV7-9 with TRBJ1-1; maybe TRBD1 (5 bases). Per germline, CDR1 SEHNR and CDR2 FQNEAQ (reference sequence). The CDR3 is made up of 13 amino acids. V was shortened by 5 bases and J by 2 bases, with 9 bases between the two germline ends. The CDR3 sequence is CASSLDSNTEAFF. The CDR3 nucleotides are TGTGCCAGCAGCCTTGACAGCAACACTGAAGCTTTCTTT.

The rearrangement uses TRBV14 and TRBJ1-6; D is undetermined. Germline CDR1 and CDR2: SGHDN and FVKESK. V lost 3 bases and J lost 10, with 10 bases in between. The CDR3 runs to 13 residues. This CDR3 is CASSQGWESPLHF. CDR3 DNA: TGTGCCAGCAGCCAGGGCTGGGAGTCACCCCTCCACTTT.

This chain joins TRBV19 and TRBJ1-4, with a possible D match to TRBD1 (5 bases). The germline CDR1 and CDR2 sequences are LNHDA and SQIVND (reference sequence). The germline V and J ends were trimmed by 6 bases and 5 bases, with 13 bases remaining between them. This CDR3 has 14 amino acids. CDR3 amino acids: CASSPRVHNEKLFF. CDR3 DNA sequence: TGTGCCAGTAGCCCCAGGGTCCACAATGAAAAACTGTTTTTT.

J is TRBJ1-2 and V is TRBV5-1; 8 nucleotides agree with TRBD1. Germline V gives CDR1 SGHRS, CDR2 YFSETQ. Losses at the gene ends were 7 bases for V and 4 bases for J; bases not matched to a gene: 6. The CDR3 length is 13 residues. The CDR3 spells CASGQGNPYGYTF. The CDR3 DNA reads TGCGCCAGCGGACAGGGTAACCCCTATGGCTACACCTTC. Full variable domain (outside the CDR3, taken from reference TRBV5-1 and TRBJ1-2): KAGVTQTPRYLIKTRGQQVTLSCSPISGHRSVSWYQQTPGQGLQFLFEYFSETQRNKGNFPGRFSGRQFSNSRSEMNVSTLELGDSALYLCASGQGNPYGYTFGSGTRLTVV.

The chain is built from TRBV9 and TRBJ1-6; possibly TRBD1 for D (5 bases). The CDR3 extends over 17 amino acids. In germline, CDR1 is SGDLS, CDR2 YYNGEE. V was shortened by 0 bases and J by 0 bases, with 10 bases between the two germline ends. The CDR3 DNA reads TGTGCCAGCAGCGTAGGTTGGGGGACCTCCTATAATTCACCCCTCCACTTT. This codes for CASSVGWGTSYNSPLHF.

This clone was detected only once. V gene TRBV9 combines with J gene TRBJ2-3; TRBD2 matches 16 bases. This CDR3 has 20 amino acids. The trim removed 2 bases at V and 0 bases at J, leaving 9 bases unmatched. CDR1 SGDLS and CDR2 YYNGEE come from the germline V gene. CDR3 bases: TGTGCCAGCAGCGTGGAGGGACTAGCGGGAGGGCCCTGGAGCACAGATACGCAGTATTTT. Its protein is CASSVEGLAGGPWSTDTQYF.

This chain joins TRBV2 and TRBJ2-6; TRBD1 is a possible D gene (5 bases). The V end lost 2 bases, the J end lost 2 bases, and 10 bases lay between the germline ends. The CDR3 extends over 16 amino acids. From germline, CDR1 is SNHLY and CDR2 FYNNEI. The CDR3 is CASSEFRAPGANVLTF. The DNA of the CDR3 is TGTGCCAGCAGTGAATTCAGGGCTCCTGGGGCCAACGTCCTGACTTTC.

This chain uses TRBV27 with TRBJ1-4; D is possibly TRBD1 (6 bases). This CDR3 region has 14 residues. V was trimmed by 5 bases and J by 0 bases, leaving 7 bases between them. The germline CDR1 and CDR2 sequences are MNHEY and SMNVEV (reference sequence). Here the CDR3 DNA reads TGTGCCAGCAGTAGGACAGCAACTAATGAAAAACTGTTTTTT. Protein: CASSRTATNEKLFF.

This clone occurred once. The chain employs TRBV27 and TRBJ1-6, with TRBD1 identical over 7 bases. Germline assignment: CDR1 MNHEY and CDR2 SMNVEV (reference sequence). With V trimmed by 0 bases and J by 4 bases, 6 bases remained unmatched. This CDR3 has 17 amino acids. CDR3 DNA: TGTGCCAGCAGTTTATCCCCCGGGACAGTTTATAATTCACCCCTCCACTTT. Protein sequence: CASSLSPGTVYNSPLHF.

This clone has just one count. V is TRBV5-1 and J is TRBJ2-7; TRBD1 might be the D (5 bases). The CDR3 is 13 residues long. Germline V CDR1 and CDR2: SGHRS, YFSETQ. Trimming took off 7 bases at V and 6 bases at J, with 17 bases between the two ends. CDR3 protein: CASGAADGSEQYF. The CDR3 region has the DNA TGCGCCAGCGGGGCGGCCGATGGATCCGAGCAGTACTTC. Drawing the rest from reference TRBV5-1 and TRBJ2-7, the complete variable domain is KAGVTQTPRYLIKTRGQQVTLSCSPISGHRSVSWYQQTPGQGLQFLFEYFSETQRNKGNFPGRFSGRQFSNSRSEMNVSTLELGDSALYLCASGAADGSEQYFGPGTRLTVT.

The chain uses TRBV6-1 and TRBJ2-7; D ambiguous. The CDR3 covers 14 residues. Germline V gene sequence: CDR1 MNHNS, CDR2 SASEGT. The V end lost 2 bases, the J end lost 2 bases, and 10 bases lay between the germline ends. CDR3 sequence: CASSELLGTYEQYF. The CDR3 coding sequence is TGTGCCAGCAGTGAACTGCTAGGAACCTACGAGCAGTACTTC.